This T cell receptor beta chain comes out of a study of a mutant IDH1 vaccine in newly diagnosed glioma. About the research overall: It was radiotherapy, temozolomide, or both that patients received previously, with most receiving both. Notes on the study in general: Top-clonotype changes in peripheral T cells seemed unrelated to pseudoprogression.

This CDR3 region has 13 residues. Germline V gene lookup returns CDR1 LGHNA and CDR2 YSLEER. V shed 3 bases and J shed 4 bases, with 10 bases lying between them. Time point given: baseline, week 1 (first vaccination visit). Treatment of the sample: pre-vaccination baseline after standard-of-care therapy. About this clone itself: Its antigen remains unknown.

Using immunoSEQ multiplex PCR, the repertoire was profiled, and TCRdb retains in-frame clones only, with some absent. This sample yields approximately 54,000 clones, of which roughly 80% are seen a single time; around 21% belongs to the top ten. The TCR comes from a man between 18 and 29 years old with glioma. This specimen consisted of PBMCs, obtained from a glioma patient treated with radiotherapy, temozolomide or both. This chain links TRBV4-3 with TRBJ2-7; weak D call: TRBD1 (5 bases). The CDR3 here is CASSHGAGYEQYF. Here the CDR3 DNA reads TGCGCCAGCAGCCATGGGGCAGGGTACGAGCAGTACTTC.